This T cell receptor (beta chain) was captured by sequencing in a study of blood T cells in healthy people across ages. Broader study findings: Investigators viewed diversity estimates from one million T cells as underestimates, the study reported.

As to this clonotype: The antigen is undetermined.

Germline V gene data show CDR1 as SQVTM and CDR2 as ANQGSEA. The ends lost 5 bases at V and 9 bases at J; junction bases unmatched: 6. The CDR3 totals 13 residues. PCR was performed a second time for about 6 to 12 cycles using a sample-barcoded 5' primer and a J-beta primer mix. MiXCR, applied by TCRdb to the 5' RACE reads, yields one record per CDR3 protein. The sample holds some 760,000 distinct CDR3 sequences, 25% seen once. The same data also went into a second study, on T cells of mothers and their children. This second report adds: All donors were healthy and Caucasian; they were a few mothers and their six children. Sample barcodes and 2-4 random nucleotides came from the second PCR's M1S primer. T cell clones that were persistent and microchimeric went undetected.

The specimen was blood. The TCR comes from a boy between 5 and 17 years old in good health. The gene calls are TRBV29-1 and TRBJ2-1; 11 nucleotides agree with TRBD2. The CDR3 DNA follows: TGCAGCGTTACTAGCGGGGGTGGACTTGAGCAGTTCTTC. Translation gives CSVTSGGGLEQFF.